These T cell receptor beta chains were read from a single sample in a study of PD-1 blockade in mismatch repair-deficient tumors. Profiled with immunoSEQ multiplex PCR; TCRdb holds only in-frame clones, not every one. The repertoire holds tens of thousands of clones, with 84% as singletons. The sample in question was PBMCs, obtained before pembrolizumab treatment. These TCRs come from an adult with mismatch repair-deficient cancer. The CDR3 runs from the conserved cysteine through the conserved F or W. Clone size is given for some rows only: seen once, a few or many times, or a class if the clone is expanded.

v_gene: TRBV19
abundance: .
CDR3aa: CASSGTGRETQYF

v_gene: TRBV29-1
abundance: .
CDR3aa: CSAQTSGAYNEQFF

v_gene: TRBV11-3
abundance: .
CDR3aa: CASSPQGNYGYTF

v_gene: TRBV27
abundance: .
CDR3aa: CASSWIRGSGNSPLHF

v_gene: TRBV5-1
abundance: .
CDR3aa: CASSIGGGTSYEQYF

v_gene: TRBV19
abundance: .
CDR3aa: CASSPGGQLNYEQYF

v_gene: TRBV19
abundance: .
CDR3aa: CASTRLAGEGRDTQYF

v_gene: TRBV21-1
abundance: .
CDR3aa: CASSDRTGVYEQYF

v_gene: TRBV5-1
abundance: once
CDR3aa: CASSGGLAAIYEQYF

v_gene: TRBV28
abundance: .
CDR3aa: CASSPRGATTYEQYF

v_gene: TRBV13
abundance: .
CDR3aa: CASSIGLAGWGAKNIQYF

v_gene: TRBV7-3
abundance: .
CDR3aa: CASSFQTSDEQFF

v_gene: TRBV19
abundance: few
CDR3aa: CASSYSGNTIYF

v_gene: TRBV18
abundance: few
CDR3aa: CASSPDRGSYEQYF

v_gene: TRBV27
abundance: once
CDR3aa: CASSLNSGSYEQYF

v_gene: TRBV10-2
abundance: .
CDR3aa: CASRDMGNEKLFF